This T cell receptor (beta chain) was sequenced for a study of T cell responses to AZD1222 COVID-19 vaccine. Study-level points and caveats: Most donors were white British, females outnumbered males, and clonal diversity was possibly underestimated. Spike-wide coverage was observed for vaccine-associated CD4 TCRs, with dominant responses at 160-218 and 743-854. Reportedly, close to half of spike-specific TCRs are directed against unmutated variant regions. Two AZD1222 doses significantly raised spike-specific TCR breadth and depth over controls.

The CDR3 loop spans 12 amino acids. CDR1 SNHLY and CDR2 FYNNEI come from the germline V gene. Between the trimmed V and J ends, which lost 5 bases and 6 bases, there was a span of 10 bases. The method was immunoSEQ multiplex PCR; TCRdb's version includes in-frame clones alone and lacks a portion of them. This table has about 150,000 clones, 80% to 95% appearing once. In the case of this clone: Its antigen is unidentified.

Sequences were derived from peripheral blood, sampled 28 days after the second AZD1222 dose. J is TRBJ1-1 and V is TRBV2; TRBD1 might be the D (5 bases). The receptor was derived from an adult who received the AZD1222 COVID-19 vaccine. CDR3 amino acids: CASSTDSPEAFF. The CDR3 bases are TGTGCCAGCAGTACCGACAGCCCTGAAGCTTTCTTT. Together with reference TRBV2 and TRBJ1-1, the CDR3 gives the full variable domain: EPEVTQTPSHQVTQMGQEVILRCVPISNHLYFYWYRQILGQKVEFLVSFYNNEISEKSEIFDDQFSVERPDGSNFTLKIRSTKLEDSAMYFCASSTDSPEAFFGQGTRLTVV.